What follows are 12 T cell receptor beta chains derived from one specimen sequenced in a study of OX40 agonist ivuxolimab in advanced cancers. This table comes from immunoSEQ multiplex PCR, and its TCRdb copy is limited to in-frame clones, with some not included. Of about 84,000 clones in the sample, 89% were seen once. The specimen was CD4+ or CD8+ T cells sorted from blood, collected in a trial of the OX40 agonist ivuxolimab. The receptors stem from an adult with an advanced solid tumor such as melanoma, head and neck, liver or kidney cancer.

This clone was found a few times. Other DNA sequences within the sample encode an identical CDR3. The genes are TRBV29-1 and TRBJ1-4, with a possible D match to TRBD1 (5 bases). Trimming removed 5 bases from V and 2 bases from J, with 12 bases in between. Germline loops: CDR1 SQVTM, CDR2 ANQGSEA. This CDR3 is built from 14 residues. In nucleotides, the CDR3 is TGCAGCGTTAGTAGGGGATCGACTAATGAAAAACTGTTTTTT. As protein: CSVSRGSTNEKLFF.

V and J are TRBV5-4 and TRBJ1-6; D call uncertain. V was pared by 0 bases and J by 11 bases, with 9 bases between. CDR3 length equals 13 residues. Germline V gives CDR1 SGHNT, CDR2 YYREEE (reference sequence). CDR3 amino acids: CASSLEVIPPLHF. Written as DNA, the CDR3 is TGTGCCAGCAGCTTGGAGGTTATCCCACCCCTCCACTTT.

V usage is TRBV28 and J usage is TRBJ2-7; 8 bases line up with TRBD2. Trimming at V came to 8 bases and at J to 2 bases, leaving 11 bases not matched to a gene. The CDR3 contains 15 residues. CDR1 is MDHEN and CDR2 is SYDVKM in the germline V gene. As DNA, the CDR3 is TGTGCCAGCCACTCGGCGGGGGGCCCCACCTACGAGCAGTACGTC. Translating gives CASHSAGGPTYEQYV.

This chain joins TRBV6-1 and TRBJ2-7; 9 nucleotides line up with TRBD2. CDR1 is MNHNS, CDR2 SASEGT, per germline. The CDR3 has 14 amino acids. J was trimmed by 7 bases and V by 5 bases; bases with no gene match: 9. As DNA, the CDR3 is TGTGCCAGCAGTCGCGGGAGGGCCGGGTGGGAGCAGTACTTC. It is translated as CASSRGRAGWEQYF.

V and J are TRBV5-3 and TRBJ2-7, with a possible D match to TRBD1 (5 bases). TRBV5-3 is an ORF for which the function is uncertain. Deletions cut 4 bases from V and 3 bases from J, with 23 bases between. This CDR3 spans 17 amino acids. The CDR3 DNA reads as TGTGCCAGAAGCCCGTACGCAAGACAGAGGACGGTCTACGAGCAGTACTTC. This codes for CARSPYARQRTVYEQYF.

Comment on this clone: Other DNA variants within this sample encode the same CDR3. CDR3 DNA: TGTGCCAGCTCACCCCGCACCGGGGAGCTGTTTTTT. This gives the protein CASSPRTGELFF. The chain links TRBV18 to TRBJ2-2; D gene unclear. With 3 bases removed from V and 4 bases from J, the gap between germline ends came to 3 bases. Germline V gene data show CDR1 as KGHSH and CDR2 as LQKENI. This CDR3 comprises 12 residues.

The CDR3 loop is CAISERGSYNEQFF. The CDR3 DNA is TGTGCCATCAGTGAGAGGGGATCCTACAATGAGCAGTTCTTC. V usage is TRBV10-3 and J usage is TRBJ2-1; tentatively, D is TRBD1 (5 bases). The CDR3 loop spans 14 amino acids. Germline V gives CDR1 ENHRY, CDR2 SYGVKD. Trimming left V 2 bases short and J 1 base short, with 6 bases between.

This chain uses TRBV6-6 with TRBJ2-1; TRBD2 is a possible D gene (6 bases). The CDR3 runs to 15 residues. In germline, CDR1 is MNHNY, CDR2 SVGAGI (reference sequence). V was pared by 2 bases and J by 4 bases, with 12 bases between. Here the CDR3 reads CASSYMASEYNEQFF. CDR3 DNA sequence: TGTGCCAGCAGTTACATGGCTAGCGAGTACAATGAGCAGTTCTTC.

The rearrangement uses TRBV28 and TRBJ1-1; D is undetermined. CDR1 MDHEN and CDR2 SYDVKM come from the germline V gene. V lost 6 bases, J lost 0 bases, and 14 bases lay in between. The CDR3 contains 15 residues. This chain's CDR3 is CASRRYRALNTEAFF. Here the CDR3 DNA reads TGTGCCAGCAGAAGATACCGGGCCTTGAACACTGAAGCTTTCTTT.

The V gene is TRBV9, the J gene TRBJ2-3, with TRBD1 identical over 9 bases. The CDR3 runs to 16 residues. CDR1 SGDLS and CDR2 YYNGEE come from the germline V gene. After removal of 3 bases from V and 1 base from J, the junction contained 6 bases not matched to a gene. This CDR3 reads CASSEPRDRGTDTQYF. DNA for the CDR3: TGTGCCAGCAGCGAACCCCGGGACAGGGGCACAGATACGCAGTATTTT.

The J gene is TRBJ2-7, the V gene TRBV5-1; 8 positions match TRBD1. CDR3 length: 14 amino acids. Germline V gene data show CDR1 as SGHRS and CDR2 as YFSETQ. Germline trimming cut 3 bases from V and 2 bases from J; bases unmatched to any gene: 4. The CDR3 nucleotides are TGCGCCAGCAGCTCGCAGGGGGCTCCCTACGAGCAGTACGTC. As protein: CASSSQGAPYEQYV.

V gene TRBV11-1 combines with J gene TRBJ2-3; D remains ambiguous. This CDR3 has 14 amino acids. Trimming stripped 1 base from V and 0 bases from J, with 5 bases between. Looked up from germline, CDR1 is SGHAT and CDR2 is FQDESV (reference sequence). This CDR3 reads CASSLGLSTDTQYF. Written as DNA, the CDR3 is TGTGCCAGCAGCTTAGGACTCAGCACAGATACGCAGTATTTT. The full variable domain, in which reference TRBV11-1 and TRBJ2-3 provide the parts outside the CDR3, is EAEVAQSPRYKITEKSQAVAFWCDPISGHATLYWYRQILGQGPELLVQFQDESVVDDSQLPKDRFSAERLKGVDSTLKIQPAELGDSAMYLCASSLGLSTDTQYFGPGTRLTVL.